This T cell receptor beta chain comes out of a study of vaccination effects on CD4 cells after COVID-19. Assay used: immunoSEQ multiplex PCR; TCRdb lists only in-frame clones, some missing. The top ten clones hold nearly 3% of a sample with under 40,000 clones, roughly 80% of them seen once. About this clone: Its cognate antigen is unknown.

When roughly eleven days of culture had elapsed, CD4+ T cells were isolated. The sequence came from a human donor who received a COVID-19 vaccine. This specimen was CD4+ T cells from PBMCs cultured without peptide, taken before COVID-19 vaccination.

The CDR3 DNA sequence: TGTGCCAGCAAGGAGGGGCGGCTGAACACTGAAGCTTTCTTT. Encoded protein: CASKEGRLNTEAFF. This chain joins TRBV6-5 and TRBJ1-1; D is perhaps TRBD1 (5 bases). V was shortened by 7 bases and J by 0 bases, with 12 bases between the two germline ends. CDR1 and CDR2 (germline): MNHEY, SVGAGI. The CDR3 extends over 14 amino acids.